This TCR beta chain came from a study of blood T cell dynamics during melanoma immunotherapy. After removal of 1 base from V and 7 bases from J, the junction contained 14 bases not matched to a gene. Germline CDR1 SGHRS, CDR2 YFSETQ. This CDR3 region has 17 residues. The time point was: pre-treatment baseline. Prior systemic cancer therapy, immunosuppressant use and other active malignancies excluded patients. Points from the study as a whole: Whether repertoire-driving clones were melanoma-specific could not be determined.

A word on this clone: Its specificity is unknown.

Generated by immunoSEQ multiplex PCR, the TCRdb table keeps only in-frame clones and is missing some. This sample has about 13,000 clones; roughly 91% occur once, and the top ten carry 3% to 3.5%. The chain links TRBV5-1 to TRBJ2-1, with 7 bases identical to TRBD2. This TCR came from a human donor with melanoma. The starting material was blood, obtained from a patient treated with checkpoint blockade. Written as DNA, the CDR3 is TGCGCCAGCAGCTTGACCGCAGGGACCGGGGGAGGGAATGAGCAGTTCTTC. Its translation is CASSLTAGTGGGNEQFF.